This T cell receptor (beta chain) was documented in a study of blood T cells in healthy people across ages. Each donor supplied roughly 9.2 milliliters of peripheral blood. This clonotype showed up many times. The antigen is unknown. Primers used in a second PCR of about 7 to 12 cycles were a sample-barcoded 5' primer and a J-beta primer mix. Each sample yielded at least 3 million CDR3-containing paired-end reads. A single record per CDR3 protein comes from TCRdb applying MiXCR to the 5' RACE reads. The sample has about 510,000 distinct CDR3 sequences; roughly a quarter are singletons. Study-wide results and caveats: Samples with more naive T cells showed higher observed beta diversity.

V was cut by 3 bases and J by 1 base, with 15 bases left in between. Germline V gene lookup returns CDR1 SGHDN and CDR2 FVKESK. CDR3 length: 16 residues. A further study also used this sample, focusing on T cells of mothers and their children. That work adds: Slightly higher but non-significant overlap marked related mother-child pairs versus unrelated pairs.

V is TRBV14 and J is TRBJ2-5; possibly TRBD2 for D (6 bases). The sample comprised blood. The receptor was derived from a boy between 2 and 15 years old in good health. CDR3 loop: CASSQTIPGLQETQYF. The DNA of the CDR3 is TGTGCCAGCAGCCAGACTATCCCGGGACTCCAAGAGACCCAGTACTTC.